This passage covers 11 T cell receptor beta chains from one sample sequenced in a study of OX40 agonist ivuxolimab in advanced cancers. Here immunoSEQ multiplex PCR was the method, and the copy in TCRdb shows in-frame clones only, minus some. The sample consists of 5,500 to 7,000 clones, less than 70% of them appearing once. Material: CD4+ or CD8+ T cells sorted from blood, obtained in a trial of the OX40 agonist ivuxolimab. These receptors came from an adult with an advanced solid tumor such as melanoma, head and neck, liver or kidney cancer.

CDR3 loop: CASSHGYGELFF. The DNA of the CDR3 is TGTGCCAGCAGCCATGGGTACGGGGAGCTGTTTTTT. The V call is TRBV5-8, the J call TRBJ2-2, with D unresolved. This CDR3 region has 12 residues. V lost 4 bases and J 7 bases, leaving 8 bases between the germline ends. Germline V gives CDR1 SGHTS, CDR2 YDEGEE.

V gene TRBV6-4 combines with J gene TRBJ2-1; 9 positions match TRBD2. This CDR3 is 14 amino acids long. CDR1 and CDR2 from the germline V gene are MRHNA and SNTAGT. V gave up 2 bases and J gave up 8 bases; unmatched junction bases: 4. In DNA form, the CDR3 reads TGTGCCAGCAGTGACGGACTAGCGTCGGATGAGCAGTTCTTC. It translates to CASSDGLASDEQFF.

The chain carries TRBV6-5 and TRBJ1-1; TRBD1 aligns across 9 bases. Trimming at V came to 6 bases and at J to 5 bases, leaving 4 bases not matched to a gene. The CDR3 is made up of 13 amino acids. From germline, CDR1 is MNHEY and CDR2 SVGAGI. CDR3 bases: TGTGCCAGCAGCGGACAGGGGTGGACTGAAGCTTTCTTT. It translates to CASSGQGWTEAFF.

This rearrangement joins TRBV6-4 to TRBJ2-1; D is possibly TRBD2 (5 bases). Trimming cost V 2 bases and J 4 bases, with 12 bases left between them. Germline-derived CDR1 and CDR2 are MRHNA and SNTAGT. This CDR3 is 15 amino acids long. The DNA for the CDR3 is TGTGCCAGCAGTGACGGAATGGGAGATTACAATGAGCAGTTCTTC. Protein product: CASSDGMGDYNEQFF.

This clone is judged medium-sized. This rearrangement joins TRBV19 to TRBJ1-2; TRBD1 is a possible D gene (5 bases). The CDR3 loop spans 15 amino acids. Germline V gives CDR1 LNHDA, CDR2 SQIVND (reference sequence). The V and J ends lost 2 bases and 6 bases respectively, with 16 bases between them. CDR3 in DNA: TGTGCCAGTAGTATACCTACGGGGACCCGGGATGGCTACACCTTC. Translated, it gives CASSIPTGTRDGYTF. Supplemented by reference TRBV19 and TRBJ1-2, the full variable domain reads DGGITQSPKYLFRKEGQNVTLSCEQNLNHDAMYWYRQDPGQGLRLIYYSQIVNDFQKGDIAEGYSVSREKKESFPLTVTSAQKNPTAFYLCASSIPTGTRDGYTFGSGTRLTVV.

V and J are TRBV6-6 and TRBJ2-5; 7 bases match TRBD1. From germline, CDR1 is MNHNY and CDR2 SVGAGI (reference sequence). The ends lost 1 base at V and 7 bases at J; junction bases unmatched: 9. There are 15 residues in the CDR3. In nucleotides, the CDR3 is TGTGCCAGCAGTTACTATAGACAGGGAGAACGGACCCAGTACTTC. Its translation is CASSYYRQGERTQYF.

The V and J genes are TRBV30 and TRBJ1-6, with a tentative D call TRBD1 (5 bases). Germline assignment: CDR1 GTSNPN and CDR2 SVGIG (reference sequence). V was shortened by 5 bases and J by 5 bases, with 10 bases between the two germline ends. This CDR3 region has 13 residues. The CDR3 here is CAWERGNNSPLHF. DNA for the CDR3: TGTGCCTGGGAGCGGGGGAATAATTCACCCCTCCACTTT.

The V and J genes are TRBV7-9 and TRBJ2-1; no definite D call. V was trimmed by 3 bases and J by 5 bases, leaving 8 bases between them. This CDR3 contains 13 residues. Germline values: CDR1 SEHNR, CDR2 FQNEAQ (reference sequence). CDR3 sequence reads: CASSFLGDNEQFF. The CDR3 region has the DNA TGTGCCAGCAGCTTTCTAGGAGACAATGAGCAGTTCTTC.

For the CDR3, the DNA is TGTGCCAGCAGCTTAGCGGGAAACAGCCGGGAAGCTTTCTTT. Translated, it gives CASSLAGNSREAFF. The chain recombines TRBV11-1 with TRBJ1-1; D is ambiguous. Germline CDR1 and CDR2: SGHAT and FQDESV (reference sequence). V was cut by 0 bases and J by 8 bases, with 13 bases left in between. CDR3 length: 14 residues.

The chain employs TRBV7-9 and TRBJ1-3; TRBD1 aligns across 7 bases. V was clipped by 4 bases and J by 1 base; unmatched bases: 4. This CDR3 region has 15 residues. Per germline, CDR1 SEHNR and CDR2 FQNEAQ (reference sequence). The CDR3 sequence: CASSYRGGSGNTIYF. The CDR3 DNA sequence: TGTGCCAGCAGCTACAGGGGTGGGTCTGGAAACACCATATATTTT. Filled out from reference TRBV7-9 and TRBJ1-3, the complete variable domain reads DTGVSQNPRHKITKRGQNVTFRCDPISEHNRLYWYRQTLGQGPEFLTYFQNEAQLEKSRLLSDRFSAERPKGSFSTLEIQRTEQGDSAMYLCASSYRGGSGNTIYFGEGSWLTVV.

This clone was seen a few times. This chain links TRBV6-4 with TRBJ2-3, with 10 bases lining up with TRBD2. In germline, CDR1 is MRHNA, CDR2 SNTAGT. V lost 3 bases to trimming and J lost 1 base; unmatched junction nucleotides: 1. The CDR3 is 15 residues long. The CDR3 DNA sequence: TGTGCCAGCAGTGAGGGGACTAGCGGCACAGATACGCAGTATTTT. This sequence encodes CASSEGTSGTDTQYF.